This TCR beta chain was recorded in a study of blood T cell repertoires in COVID-19. As for the study in general: The United States, Italy and Spain were the sources of the acute and convalescent COVID-19 samples. PBMCs, B-cell-depleted T cells, or T cells were the source of the cDNA or gDNA that made up the material.

Authors' analysis steps: Amplification from reference gene primers served as the basis for estimated nucleated cell counts. Sequencing was performed with immunoSEQ multiplex PCR; in TCRdb, only in-frame clones are kept and a portion is missing. D and trimming were read from the DNA, whereas the V and J calls and clone size are those reported in that table. The data hold about 190,000 clones, with about four fifths observed a single time. There are 15 residues in the CDR3. V lost 5 bases and J lost 4; bases outside the gene matches: 3. The germline gives CDR1 LGHDT, CDR2 YNNKEL (reference sequence). Sequencing used peripheral blood. This clonotype originated in a woman aged 70 to 79 with active or convalescent COVID-19. The chain has TRBV3-1 (or the pseudogene TRBV3-2) and TRBJ2-1, with 12 bases that match TRBD2. CDR3 loop: CASSIGLAGYNEQFF. CDR3 nucleotides: TGTGCCAGCAGCATCGGACTAGCGGGATACAATGAGCAGTTCTTC.